This T cell receptor beta chain was captured in a study of blood T cell repertoires in COVID-19. Study at large: The study drew acute and convalescent COVID-19 samples from the United States, Italy and Spain.

The protocol was immunoSEQ multiplex PCR, while the TCRdb copy is restricted to in-frame clones and leaves out a portion. This sample has about 430,000 clones, with roughly 90% found just once. Enrolled during active infection, Seattle patients were then followed longitudinally. This CDR3 region has 12 residues. CDR1 and CDR2 (germline): SGHNT, YYREEE (reference sequence). Trimming took 0 bases from V and 11 from J, leaving 11 bases between them. This chain uses TRBV5-4 with TRBJ1-1, with D possibly being TRBD1 (6 bases). The sequenced sample consisted of peripheral blood. The clonotype comes from a man aged 18 to 30 with COVID-19, enrolled during active disease. The CDR3 bases are TGTGCCAGCAGCTTGGATACAGGGTGGGCTTTCTTT. Translating gives CASSLDTGWAFF.